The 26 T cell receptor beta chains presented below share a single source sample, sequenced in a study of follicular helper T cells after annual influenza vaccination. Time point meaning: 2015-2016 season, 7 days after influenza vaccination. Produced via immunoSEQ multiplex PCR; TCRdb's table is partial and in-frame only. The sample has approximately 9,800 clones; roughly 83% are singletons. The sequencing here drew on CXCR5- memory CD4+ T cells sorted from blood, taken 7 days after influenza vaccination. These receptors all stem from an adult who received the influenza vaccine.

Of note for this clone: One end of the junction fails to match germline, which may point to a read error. For the CDR3, the DNA is TGTGCCAGCAGCCAAACTAGCGGGGGAACCTCCTACACTGAGCAGTTCTTC. Amino acids: CASSQTSGGTSYTEQFF. The chain is built from TRBV5-8 and TRBJ2-1; TRBD2 matches at 11 bases. CDR1 SGHTS and CDR2 YDEGEE come from the germline V gene. The CDR3 has 17 amino acids.

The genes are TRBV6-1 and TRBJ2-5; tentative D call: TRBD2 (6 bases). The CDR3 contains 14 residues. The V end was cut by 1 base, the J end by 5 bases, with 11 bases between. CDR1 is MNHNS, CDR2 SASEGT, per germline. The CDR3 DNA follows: TGTGCCAGCAGTGAAGGTTTGGAGGGGGAGACCCAGTACTTC. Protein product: CASSEGLEGETQYF.

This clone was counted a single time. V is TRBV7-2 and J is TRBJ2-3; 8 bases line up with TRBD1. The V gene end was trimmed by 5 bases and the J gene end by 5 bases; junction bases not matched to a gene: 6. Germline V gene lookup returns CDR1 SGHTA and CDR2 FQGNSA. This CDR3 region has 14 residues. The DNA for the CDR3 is TGTGCCAGCAGCCCCCGGGACAGGAGAGATACGCAGTATTTT. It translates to CASSPRDRRDTQYF.

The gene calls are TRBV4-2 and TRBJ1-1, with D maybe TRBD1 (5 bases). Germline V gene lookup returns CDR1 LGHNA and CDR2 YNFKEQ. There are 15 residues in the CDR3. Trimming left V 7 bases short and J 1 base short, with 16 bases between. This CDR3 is CASTTGGRENTEAFF. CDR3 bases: TGTGCCAGCACCACCGGGGGGAGGGAGAACACTGAAGCTTTCTTT.

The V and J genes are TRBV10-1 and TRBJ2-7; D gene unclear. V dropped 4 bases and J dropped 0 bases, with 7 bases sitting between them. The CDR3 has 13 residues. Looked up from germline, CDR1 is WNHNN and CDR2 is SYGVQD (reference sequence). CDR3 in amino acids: CASSGPGSYEQYF. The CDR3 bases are TGCGCCAGCAGTGGGCCCGGCTCCTACGAGCAGTACTTC.

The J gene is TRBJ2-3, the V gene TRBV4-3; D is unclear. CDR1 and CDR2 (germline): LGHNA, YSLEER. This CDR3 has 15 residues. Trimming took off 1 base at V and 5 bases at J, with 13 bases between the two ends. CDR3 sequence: CASSQAGTVGDTQYF. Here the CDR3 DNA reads TGCGCCAGCAGCCAAGCGGGCACCGTCGGAGATACGCAGTATTTT.

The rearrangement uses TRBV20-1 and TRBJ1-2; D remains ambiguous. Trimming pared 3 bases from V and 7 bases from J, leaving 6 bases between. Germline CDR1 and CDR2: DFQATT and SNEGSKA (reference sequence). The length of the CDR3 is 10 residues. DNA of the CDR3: TGCAGTGCTAGCTGGGTTGGCTACACCTTC. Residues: CSASWVGYTF.

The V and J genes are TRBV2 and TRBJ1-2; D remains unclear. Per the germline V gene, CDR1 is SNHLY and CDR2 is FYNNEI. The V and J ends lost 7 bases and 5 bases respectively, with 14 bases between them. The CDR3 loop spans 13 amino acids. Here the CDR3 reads CASIPDGPYGYTF. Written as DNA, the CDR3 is TGTGCCAGCATCCCGGACGGACCTTATGGCTACACCTTC.

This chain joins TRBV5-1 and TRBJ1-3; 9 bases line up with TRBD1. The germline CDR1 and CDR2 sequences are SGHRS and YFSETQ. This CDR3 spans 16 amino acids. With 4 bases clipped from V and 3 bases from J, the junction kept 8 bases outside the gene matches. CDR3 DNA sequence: TGCGCCAGCAGCCCGGGACAGGGTACGGGTGGAAACACCATATATTTT. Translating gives CASSPGQGTGGNTIYF.

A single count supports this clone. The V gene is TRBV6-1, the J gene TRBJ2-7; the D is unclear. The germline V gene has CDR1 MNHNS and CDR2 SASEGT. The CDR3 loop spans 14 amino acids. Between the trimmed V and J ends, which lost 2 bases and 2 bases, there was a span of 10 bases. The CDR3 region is CASSERAFPYEQYF. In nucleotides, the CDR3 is TGTGCCAGCAGTGAAAGGGCATTTCCCTACGAGCAGTACTTC.

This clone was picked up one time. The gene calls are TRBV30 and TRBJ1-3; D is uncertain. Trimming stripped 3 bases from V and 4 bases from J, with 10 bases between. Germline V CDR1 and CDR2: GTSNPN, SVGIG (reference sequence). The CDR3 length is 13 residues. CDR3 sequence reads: CAWSSVGGNTIYF. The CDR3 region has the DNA TGTGCCTGGAGCTCAGTGGGGGGAAACACCATATATTTT.

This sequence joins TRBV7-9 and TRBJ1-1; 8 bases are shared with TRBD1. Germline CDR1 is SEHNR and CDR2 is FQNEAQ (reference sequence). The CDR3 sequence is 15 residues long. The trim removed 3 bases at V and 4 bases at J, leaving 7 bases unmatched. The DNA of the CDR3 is TGTGCCAGCAGCTTTACCGGGACAGGCCTCACTGAAGCTTTCTTT. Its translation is CASSFTGTGLTEAFF.

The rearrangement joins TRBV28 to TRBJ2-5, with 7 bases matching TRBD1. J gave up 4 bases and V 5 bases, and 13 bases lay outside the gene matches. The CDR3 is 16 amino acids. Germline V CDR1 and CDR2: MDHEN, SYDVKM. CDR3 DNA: TGTGCCAGCAGTAGCTCATATGGGACAGATCGAGAGACCCAGTACTTC. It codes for CASSSSYGTDRETQYF.

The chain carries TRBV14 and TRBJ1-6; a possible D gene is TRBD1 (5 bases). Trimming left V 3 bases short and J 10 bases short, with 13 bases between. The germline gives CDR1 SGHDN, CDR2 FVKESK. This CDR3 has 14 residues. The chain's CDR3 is CASSHLGGSSPLHF. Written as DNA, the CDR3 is TGTGCCAGCAGCCACTTGGGGGGGAGCTCACCCCTCCACTTT.

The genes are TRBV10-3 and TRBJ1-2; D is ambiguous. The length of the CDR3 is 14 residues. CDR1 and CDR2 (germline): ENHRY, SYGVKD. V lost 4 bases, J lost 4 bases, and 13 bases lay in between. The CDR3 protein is CAISAQETSYGYTF. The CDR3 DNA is TGTGCCATCAGTGCCCAGGAGACTAGCTATGGCTACACCTTC.

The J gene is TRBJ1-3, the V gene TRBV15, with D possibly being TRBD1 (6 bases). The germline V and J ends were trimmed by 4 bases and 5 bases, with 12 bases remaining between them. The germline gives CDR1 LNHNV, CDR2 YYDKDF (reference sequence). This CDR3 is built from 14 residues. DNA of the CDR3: TGTGCCACCAGCACTGGGACAACAAGAAACACCATATATTTT. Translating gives CATSTGTTRNTIYF.

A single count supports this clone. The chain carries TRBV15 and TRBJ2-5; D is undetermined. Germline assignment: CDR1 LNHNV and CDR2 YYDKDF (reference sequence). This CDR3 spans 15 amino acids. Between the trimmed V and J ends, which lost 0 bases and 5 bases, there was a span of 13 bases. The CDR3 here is CATSREYRDGETQYF. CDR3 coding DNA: TGTGCCACCAGCAGAGAATATAGGGATGGGGAGACCCAGTACTTC.

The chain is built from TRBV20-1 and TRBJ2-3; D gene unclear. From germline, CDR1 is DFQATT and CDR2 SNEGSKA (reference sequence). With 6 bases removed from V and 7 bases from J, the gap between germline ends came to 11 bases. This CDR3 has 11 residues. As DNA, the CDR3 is TGCAGTGCCGGCCCCGAACATACGCAGTATTTT. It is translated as CSAGPEHTQYF.

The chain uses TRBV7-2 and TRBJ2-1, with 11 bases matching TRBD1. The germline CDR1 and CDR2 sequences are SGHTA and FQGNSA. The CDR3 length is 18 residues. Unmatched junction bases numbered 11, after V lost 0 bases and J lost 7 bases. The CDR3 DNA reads TGTGCCAGCAGCTTAGCGTATCGACCGGGACAGGGGGGAAATGAGCAGTTCTTC. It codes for CASSLAYRPGQGGNEQFF.

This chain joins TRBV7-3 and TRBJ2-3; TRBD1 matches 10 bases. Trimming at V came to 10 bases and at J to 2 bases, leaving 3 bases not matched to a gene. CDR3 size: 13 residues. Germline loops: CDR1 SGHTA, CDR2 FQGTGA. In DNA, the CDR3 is TGTGCCACCGGGACAGGGGACACAGATACGCAGTATTTT. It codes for CATGTGDTDTQYF.

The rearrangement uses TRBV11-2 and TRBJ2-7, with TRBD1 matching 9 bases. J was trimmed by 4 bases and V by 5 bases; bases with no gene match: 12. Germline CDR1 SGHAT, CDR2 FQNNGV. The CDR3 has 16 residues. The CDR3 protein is CASSRSGTGSLYEQYF. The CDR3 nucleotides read TGTGCCAGCAGCCGTTCCGGGACAGGGTCGCTTTACGAGCAGTACTTC. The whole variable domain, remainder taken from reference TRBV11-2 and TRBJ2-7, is EAGVAQSPRYKIIEKRQSVAFWCNPISGHATLYWYQQILGQGPKLLIQFQNNGVVDDSQLPKDRFSAERLKGVDSTLKIQPAKLEDSAVYLCASSRSGTGSLYEQYFGPGTRLTVT.

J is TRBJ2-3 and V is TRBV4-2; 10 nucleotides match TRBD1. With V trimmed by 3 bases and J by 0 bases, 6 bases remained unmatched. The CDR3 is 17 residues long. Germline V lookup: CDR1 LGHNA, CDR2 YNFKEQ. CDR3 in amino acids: CASSQGDRGQSTDTQYF. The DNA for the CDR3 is TGTGCCAGCAGCCAGGGGGACAGGGGCCAGAGCACAGATACGCAGTATTTT.

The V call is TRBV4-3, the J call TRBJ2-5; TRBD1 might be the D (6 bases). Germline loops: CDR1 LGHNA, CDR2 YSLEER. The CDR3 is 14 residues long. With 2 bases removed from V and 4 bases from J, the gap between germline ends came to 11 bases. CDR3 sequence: CASSQNPGVETQYF. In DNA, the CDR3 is TGCGCCAGCAGCCAAAATCCAGGGGTAGAGACCCAGTACTTC.

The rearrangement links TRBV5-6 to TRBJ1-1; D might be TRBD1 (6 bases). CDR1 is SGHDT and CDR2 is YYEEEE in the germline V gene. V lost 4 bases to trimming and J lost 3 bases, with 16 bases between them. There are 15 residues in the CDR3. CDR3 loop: CASSLISSGDTEAFF. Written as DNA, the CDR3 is TGTGCCAGCAGCCTTATCTCCTCAGGGGACACTGAAGCTTTCTTT.

CDR3 nucleotides: TGCAGCGATCCGGGACAGATACTTAGCAATCAGCCCCAGCATTTT. Amino acid sequence: CSDPGQILSNQPQHF. The chain recombines TRBV29-1 with TRBJ1-5; 7 bases are shared with TRBD1. Germline lookup yields CDR1 SQVTM and CDR2 ANQGSEA. Germline trimming cut 7 bases from V and 0 bases from J; bases unmatched to any gene: 9. There are 15 residues in the CDR3.

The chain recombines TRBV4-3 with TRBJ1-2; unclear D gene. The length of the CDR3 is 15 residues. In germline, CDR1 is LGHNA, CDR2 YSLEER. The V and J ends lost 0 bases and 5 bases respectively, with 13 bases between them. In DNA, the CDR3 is TGCGCCAGCAGCCAAGATAGCTCCGGGAGTTATGGCTACACCTTC. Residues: CASSQDSSGSYGYTF.